The 17 T cell receptor beta chains below come from one sample, sequenced in a study of blood T cell repertoires in COVID-19 (dated by TCRdb to 2018 to 2021). The library was built by means of the immunoSEQ multiplex PCR assay. Here the immuneACCESS table is served through TCRdb, limited to in-frame sequences with V and J called. Missing clones are a known gap in these copies; in checked studies unresolved V genes cover under half, and the rest lacks a known reason. The sample table records 97,000 or so clones; about 90% of these occur just once. Approximately 5.6% of the sample goes to the ten largest clones. Input material: peripheral blood. Every receptor here comes from a woman aged 50 to 60 with COVID-19, enrolled during active disease.

The J gene is TRBJ2-2, the V gene TRBV18; D gene uncertain. This CDR3 is built from 14 residues. Trimming took 2 bases from V and 3 from J, leaving 7 bases between them. Germline-derived CDR1 and CDR2 are KGHSH and LQKENI. CDR3 amino acids: CASSPGDDTGELFF. DNA of the CDR3: TGTGCCAGCTCACCAGGAGATGACACCGGGGAGCTGTTTTTT.

This chain's CDR3 is CASSSLQLNTEAFF. The CDR3 DNA reads as TGTGCCAGCAGCTCCCTCCAGTTGAACACTGAAGCTTTCTTT. This sequence joins TRBV5-6 and TRBJ1-1, with no clear D. The germline V and J ends were trimmed by 3 bases and 0 bases, with 9 bases remaining between them. Germline V gene sequence: CDR1 SGHDT, CDR2 YYEEEE. The CDR3 contains 14 residues. Based on the CDR3 plus reference TRBV5-6 and TRBJ1-1, the full variable domain is DAGVTQSPTHLIKTRGQQVTLRCSPKSGHDTVSWYQQALGQGPQFIFQYYEEEERQRGNFPDRFSGHQFPNYSSELNVNALLLGDSALYLCASSSLQLNTEAFFGQGTRLTVV.

This sequence joins TRBV7-3 and TRBJ2-5; 8 positions agree with TRBD1. CDR3 size: 16 residues. Germline V gene data show CDR1 as SGHTA and CDR2 as FQGTGA. The ends lost 2 bases at V and 1 base at J; junction bases unmatched: 6. CDR3 DNA: TGTGCCAGCAGCTTACAGGGGGCGTTGGGCCAAGAGACCCAGTACTTC. It is translated as CASSLQGALGQETQYF. The whole variable domain, remainder taken from reference TRBV7-3 and TRBJ2-5, is GAGVSQTPSNKVTEKGKYVELRCDPISGHTALYWYRQSLGQGPEFLIYFQGTGAADDSGLPNDRFFAVRPEGSVSTLKIQRTERGDSAVYLCASSLQGALGQETQYFGPGTRLLVL.

This chain uses TRBV6-5 with TRBJ1-5, with TRBD1 as a possible D gene (5 bases). Deletions cut 10 bases from V and 0 bases from J, with 16 bases between. The CDR3 has 15 amino acids. The germline V gene encodes CDR1 MNHEY and CDR2 SVGAGI. For the CDR3, the DNA is TGTGCCACCAGGGATCAGGGATATAGCAATCAGCCCCAGCATTTT. Its translation: CATRDQGYSNQPQHF.

J is TRBJ2-1 and V is TRBV11-2; maybe TRBD1 (6 bases). The CDR3 loop spans 14 amino acids. CDR1 is SGHAT and CDR2 is FQNNGV in the germline V gene. The ends were cut back, 5 bases at V and 6 bases at J, with 14 bases in the middle. The CDR3 DNA is TGTGCCAGCAGCCAGGGGCCCCCGCGCAATGAGCAGTTCTTC. Residues: CASSQGPPRNEQFF.

The genes are TRBV19 and TRBJ1-5, with 10 positions matching TRBD1. There are 17 residues in the CDR3. Germline CDR1 reads LNHDA; CDR2 reads SQIVND (reference sequence). The J segment lost 7 bases and the V segment lost 1 base, leaving 10 bases of the junction unmatched. The CDR3 sequence: CASSIGGTGAARQPQHF. As DNA, the CDR3 is TGTGCCAGTAGTATAGGCGGGACAGGGGCGGCGAGGCAGCCCCAGCATTTT.

Turning to this clone: Other DNA sequences in this sample translate to the same CDR3. V usage is TRBV5-1 and J usage is TRBJ2-2, with 9 positions matching TRBD1. Germline lookup yields CDR1 SGHRS and CDR2 YFSETQ. The trim removed 0 bases at V and 3 bases at J, leaving 3 bases unmatched. CDR3 length: 16 residues. The CDR3 loop is CASSLGDREDTGELFF. The CDR3 DNA is TGCGCCAGCAGCTTGGGGGACAGGGAAGACACCGGGGAGCTGTTTTTT.

V and J are TRBV19 and TRBJ2-2; D possibly corresponds to TRBD2 (5 bases). This CDR3 spans 14 amino acids. With 1 base removed from V and 4 bases from J, the gap between germline ends came to 7 bases. CDR1 and CDR2 (germline): LNHDA, SQIVND (reference sequence). This CDR3 reads CASSIGGSTGELFF. The CDR3 coding sequence is TGTGCCAGTAGTATAGGAGGGTCCACCGGGGAGCTGTTTTTT.

The chain couples TRBV5-1 to TRBJ2-5; 8 bases are a match to TRBD2. The CDR3 consists of 16 residues. Looked up from germline, CDR1 is SGHRS and CDR2 is YFSETQ. V gave up 4 bases and J gave up 0 bases; unmatched junction bases: 8. CDR3 loop: CASSPSSGGYQETQYF. In nucleotides, the CDR3 is TGCGCCAGCAGCCCCAGCAGCGGGGGTTACCAAGAGACCCAGTACTTC.

The rearrangement joins TRBV2 to TRBJ2-3, with 10 bases that match TRBD2. Unmatched junction bases numbered 7, after V lost 2 bases and J lost 8 bases. Germline values: CDR1 SNHLY, CDR2 FYNNEI. CDR3 size: 15 residues. The CDR3 nucleotides read TGTGCCAGCAGTGAACAAGCGGGGGGGCCAGCTACGCAGTATTTT. The encoded protein is CASSEQAGGPATQYF.

This chain uses TRBV6-4 with TRBJ2-1; 8 nucleotides agree with TRBD2. V was clipped by 2 bases and J by 3 bases; unmatched bases: 6. This CDR3 region has 16 residues. CDR1 MRHNA and CDR2 SNTAGT come from the germline V gene. CDR3 in DNA: TGTGCCAGCAGTGACCGTAGGCTAGCGGGCTACAATGAGCAGTTCTTC. Translated: CASSDRRLAGYNEQFF.

V and J are TRBV18 and TRBJ2-1, with 11 bases that match TRBD2. Germline V gives CDR1 KGHSH, CDR2 LQKENI. The CDR3 consists of 16 residues. The trim removed 3 bases at V and 2 bases at J, leaving 3 bases unmatched. The CDR3: CASSPRSGGAYNEQFF. The CDR3 nucleotides read TGTGCCAGCTCACCCCGTAGCGGGGGGGCCTACAATGAGCAGTTCTTC.

This chain joins TRBV7-3 and TRBJ1-4; 7 bases line up with TRBD1. The CDR3 is 16 residues long. V lost 1 base to trimming and J lost 7 bases; unmatched junction nucleotides: 9. The germline V gene has CDR1 SGHTA and CDR2 FQGTGA. CDR3 sequence: CASSLNPRGPGEKLFF. The CDR3 DNA reads TGTGCCAGCAGCTTAAACCCTAGGGGGCCAGGTGAAAAACTGTTTTTT.

Only one count was recorded for this clone. The chain couples TRBV5-1 to TRBJ1-3; the D is unclear. The CDR3 length is 14 residues. Germline V gene lookup returns CDR1 SGHRS and CDR2 YFSETQ. Trimming took 0 bases from V and 0 from J, leaving 4 bases between them. As DNA, the CDR3 is TGCGCCAGCAGCTTGGAGCTCTCTGGAAACACCATATATTTT. Translated: CASSLELSGNTIYF.

This clone occurred once. This chain uses TRBV6-5 with TRBJ1-5; no clear D. Between the trimmed V and J ends, which lost 2 bases and 6 bases, there was a span of 8 bases. The CDR3 length is 13 residues. Germline CDR1 MNHEY, CDR2 SVGAGI. CDR3 residues: CASSYNGVQPQHF. The CDR3 DNA reads TGTGCCAGCAGTTACAACGGGGTTCAGCCCCAGCATTTT.

CDR3 sequence reads: CATSDPGSAGNTIYF. The CDR3 nucleotides read TGTGCCACCAGTGATCCAGGGTCGGCTGGAAACACCATATATTTT. The chain has TRBV24-1 and TRBJ1-3; a possible D gene is TRBD1 (5 bases). The germline V gene has CDR1 KGHDR and CDR2 SFDVKD. The CDR3 spans 15 residues. Trimming removed 3 bases at V and 2 bases at J, with 10 bases between.

The rearrangement uses TRBV2 and TRBJ2-1, with 11 bases identical to TRBD2. Germline CDR1 is SNHLY and CDR2 is FYNNEI. The CDR3 length is 14 residues. V was pared by 7 bases and J by 7 bases, with 6 bases of the junction left unmatched. The CDR3 spells CASITSGGPNEQFF. CDR3 in DNA: TGTGCCAGCATCACTAGCGGGGGACCGAATGAGCAGTTCTTC.